This entry describes one TCR beta chain. Per the germline V gene, CDR1 is LNHDA and CDR2 is SQIVND (reference sequence). V dropped 3 bases and J dropped 8; count of bases not matched to a gene: 14. The length of the CDR3 is 17 residues. The data were obtained in a study of blood T cell repertoires in COVID-19. Only in-frame clones appear in the TCRdb table, and some are missing; sequencing was by immunoSEQ multiplex PCR. The data contain about half a million clones, 70% to 90% of them singletons. Participants were aged about 18 to 100 years from roughly 25 US areas. Participants reported their clinical history, and cohort assignment relied on those reports. Recovery meant two consecutive negative NP/OP PCR tests, professional clearance, or resolved symptoms.

The chain carries TRBV19 and TRBJ1-2, with 11 bases lining up with TRBD1. Sequencing was carried out using PBMCs or T cells enriched from blood (not recorded which). The source of this sequence is an older woman who had recovered from COVID-19. CDR3 in amino acids: CASSMYFRTGGDHGYTF. As DNA, the CDR3 is TGTGCCAGTAGTATGTATTTTCGGACAGGGGGCGATCACGGCTACACCTTC.